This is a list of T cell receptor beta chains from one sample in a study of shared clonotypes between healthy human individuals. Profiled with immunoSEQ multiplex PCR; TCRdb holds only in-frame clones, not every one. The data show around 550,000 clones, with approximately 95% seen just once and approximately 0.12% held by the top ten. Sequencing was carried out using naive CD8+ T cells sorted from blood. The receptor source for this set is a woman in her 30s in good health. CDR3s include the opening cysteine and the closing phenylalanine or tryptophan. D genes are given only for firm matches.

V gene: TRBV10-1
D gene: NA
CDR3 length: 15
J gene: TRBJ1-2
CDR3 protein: CATAMIGRDLYGYTF

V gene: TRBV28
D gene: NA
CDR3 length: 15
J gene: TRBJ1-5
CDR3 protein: CASSLTADSNQPQHF

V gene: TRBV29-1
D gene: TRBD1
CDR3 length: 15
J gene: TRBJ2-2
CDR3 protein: CSVNPGQGYTGELFF

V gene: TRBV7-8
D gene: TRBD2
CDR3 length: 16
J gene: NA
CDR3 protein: CASSWIPGTSGYEQYF

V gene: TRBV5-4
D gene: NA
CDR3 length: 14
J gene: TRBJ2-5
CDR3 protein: CASSRGGGQETQYF

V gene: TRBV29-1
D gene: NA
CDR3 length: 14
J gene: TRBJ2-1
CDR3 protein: CSVNVGVLVNEQFF

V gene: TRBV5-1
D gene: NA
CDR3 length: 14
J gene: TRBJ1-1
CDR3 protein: CASSSPRDRTRAFF

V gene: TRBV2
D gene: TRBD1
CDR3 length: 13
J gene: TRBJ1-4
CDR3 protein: CASIGQAREKLFF

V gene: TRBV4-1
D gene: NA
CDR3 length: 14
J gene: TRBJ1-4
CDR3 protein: CASSPGYGNEKLFF

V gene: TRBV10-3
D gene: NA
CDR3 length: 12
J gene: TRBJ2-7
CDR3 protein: CAIRGGGYEQYF

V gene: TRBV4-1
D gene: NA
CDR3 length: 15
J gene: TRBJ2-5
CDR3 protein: CASSQVQRRGETQYF

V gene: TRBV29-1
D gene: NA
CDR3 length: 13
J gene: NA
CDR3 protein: CSVEGSSTYEQYF

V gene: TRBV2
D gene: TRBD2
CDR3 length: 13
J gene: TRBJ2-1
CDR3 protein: CASSDGTSYEQFF

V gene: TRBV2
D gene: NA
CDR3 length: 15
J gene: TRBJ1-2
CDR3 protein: CASSGLVQFNYGYTF

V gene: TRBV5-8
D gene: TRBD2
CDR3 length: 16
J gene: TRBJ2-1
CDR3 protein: CASSFPPREGLNEQFF

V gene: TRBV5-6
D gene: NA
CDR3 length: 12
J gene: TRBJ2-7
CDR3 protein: CASSSGGPEQYF

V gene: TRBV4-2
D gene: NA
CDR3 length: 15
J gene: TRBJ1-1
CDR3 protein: CASSPNSRPNAEAFF

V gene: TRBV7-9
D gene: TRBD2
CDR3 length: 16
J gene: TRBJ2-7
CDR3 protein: CASSGEAAGGLPRQYF

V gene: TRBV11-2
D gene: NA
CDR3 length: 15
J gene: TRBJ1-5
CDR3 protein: CASSLDGYSNQPQHF

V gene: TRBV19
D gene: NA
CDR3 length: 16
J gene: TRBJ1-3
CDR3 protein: CASSPPLGASGNTIYF

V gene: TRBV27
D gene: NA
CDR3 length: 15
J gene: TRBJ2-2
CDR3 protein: CASSSPGRYTGELFF

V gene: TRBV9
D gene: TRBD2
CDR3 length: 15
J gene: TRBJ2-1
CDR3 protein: CASSVSGAPLNEQFF

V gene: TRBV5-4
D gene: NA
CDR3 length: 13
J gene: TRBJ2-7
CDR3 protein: CASSLVGGYEQYF

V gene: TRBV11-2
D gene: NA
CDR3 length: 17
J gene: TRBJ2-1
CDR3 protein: CASSLDAHSEGYNEQFF

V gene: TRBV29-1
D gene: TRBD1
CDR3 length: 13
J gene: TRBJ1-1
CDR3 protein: CSVLAGQFTEAFF

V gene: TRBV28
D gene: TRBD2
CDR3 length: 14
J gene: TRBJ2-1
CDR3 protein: CASSFTSAYNEQFF

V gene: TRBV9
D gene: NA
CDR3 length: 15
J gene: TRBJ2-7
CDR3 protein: CASSVESSLSYEQYF

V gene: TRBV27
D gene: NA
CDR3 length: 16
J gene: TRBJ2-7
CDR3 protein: CASSLSVSFLSYEQYF

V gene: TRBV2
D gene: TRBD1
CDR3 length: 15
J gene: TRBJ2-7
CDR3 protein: CASSGTGQGSSEQYF

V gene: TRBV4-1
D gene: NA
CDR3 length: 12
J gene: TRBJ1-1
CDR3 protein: CASSSGGTEAFF

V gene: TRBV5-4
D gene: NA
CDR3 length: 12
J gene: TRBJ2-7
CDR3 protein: CASSLESYEQYF

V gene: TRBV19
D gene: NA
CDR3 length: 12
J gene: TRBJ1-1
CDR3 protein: CASKQGNTEAFF

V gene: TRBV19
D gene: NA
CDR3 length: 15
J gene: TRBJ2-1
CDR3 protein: CASSASRSSYNEQFF

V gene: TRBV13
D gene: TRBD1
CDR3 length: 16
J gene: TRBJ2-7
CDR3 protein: CASSFGTGVRGYEQYF

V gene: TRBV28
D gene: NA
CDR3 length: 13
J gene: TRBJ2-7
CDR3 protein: CASSFTGVDEQYF

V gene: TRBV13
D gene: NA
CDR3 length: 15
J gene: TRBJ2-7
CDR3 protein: CASSLGKHGNYEQYF

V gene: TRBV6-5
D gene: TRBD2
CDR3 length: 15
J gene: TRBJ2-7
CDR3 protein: CASSYSKRGAYEQYF

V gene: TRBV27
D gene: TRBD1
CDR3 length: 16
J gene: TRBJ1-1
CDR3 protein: CASSFSVGQGATEAFF

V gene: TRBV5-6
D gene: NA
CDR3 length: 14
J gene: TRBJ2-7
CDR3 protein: CASSVLLARFEQYF

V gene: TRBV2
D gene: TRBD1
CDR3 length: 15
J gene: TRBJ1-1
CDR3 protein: CASRPTGTLNTEAFF

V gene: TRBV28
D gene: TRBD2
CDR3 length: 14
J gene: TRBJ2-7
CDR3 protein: CASLPLAGVYEQYF

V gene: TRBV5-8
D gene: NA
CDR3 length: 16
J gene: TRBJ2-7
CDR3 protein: CASSPGRTDWLYEQYF

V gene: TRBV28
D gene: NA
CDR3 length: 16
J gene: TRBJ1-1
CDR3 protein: CASSFRGSKMNTEAFF

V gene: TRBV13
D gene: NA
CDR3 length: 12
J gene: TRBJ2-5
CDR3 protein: CASSQTGETQYF

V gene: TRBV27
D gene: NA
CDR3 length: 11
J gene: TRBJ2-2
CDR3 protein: CASTHTGELFF

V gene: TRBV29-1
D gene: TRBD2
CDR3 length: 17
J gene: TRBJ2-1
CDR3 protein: CSVEDWSGRKENNEQFF

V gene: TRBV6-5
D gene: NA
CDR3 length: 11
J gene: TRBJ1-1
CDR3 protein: CASSDSTEAFF

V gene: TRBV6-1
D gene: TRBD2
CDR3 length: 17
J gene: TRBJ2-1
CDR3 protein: CASSEAQRTSTVNEQFF

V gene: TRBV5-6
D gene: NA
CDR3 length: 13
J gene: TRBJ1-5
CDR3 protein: CASSFGTGGPQHF

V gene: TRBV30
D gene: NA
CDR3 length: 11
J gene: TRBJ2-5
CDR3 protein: CAWDSRKTQYF

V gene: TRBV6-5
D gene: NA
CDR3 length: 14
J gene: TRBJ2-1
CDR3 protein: CASRRGSSYNEQFF

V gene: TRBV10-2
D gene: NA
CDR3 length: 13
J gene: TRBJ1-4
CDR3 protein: CASRQDVNEKLFF

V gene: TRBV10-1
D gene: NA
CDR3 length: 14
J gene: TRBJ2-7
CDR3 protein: CASSDSEGTYEQYF

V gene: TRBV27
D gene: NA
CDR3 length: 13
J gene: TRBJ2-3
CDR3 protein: CASSFLETDTQYF